Listed below are T cell receptor beta chains from one sample, sequenced in a study of cytomegalovirus exposure and HLA in healthy donors. Here immunoSEQ multiplex PCR was the method, and the copy in TCRdb shows in-frame clones only, minus some. The table lists 150,000 or so clones. Sequenced: PBMCs. The receptors here all came from a woman in her forties or fifties in good health and CMV-seronegative. Each CDR3 is given with its conserved first and last residue. The order of the fields is D gene, J gene, V gene, CDR3 length, CDR3 protein, CDR3 DNA. The D gene is left open where the match is weak.

>-|TRBJ1-2|TRBV19|16
CASSRTSGAVNYGYTF
TGTGCCAGTAGTCGAACCAGCGGTGCGGTGAACTATGGCTACACCTTC
>TRBD1|TRBJ1-2|TRBV7-6|15
CASSLAMGQGNGYTF
TGTGCCAGCAGCTTAGCGATGGGACAGGGGAATGGCTACACCTTC
>TRBD2|TRBJ2-7|TRBV6-1|14
CATTLAATGGEQYF
TGTGCCACCACTTTAGCGGCCACGGGGGGCGAGCAGTACTTC
>-|TRBJ1-3|TRBV25-1|16
CASSDSETDSGNTIYF
TGTGCCAGCAGTGATTCAGAGACTGACTCTGGAAACACCATATATTTT
>TRBD1|TRBJ2-5|TRBV7-7|14
CASSLVGTGETQYF
TGTGCTAGCAGCTTAGTCGGGACAGGGGAGACCCAGTACTTC
>TRBD2|TRBJ2-4|TRBV27|17
CASRPIYRGGGKNIQYF
TGTGCCAGCAGGCCCATTTACCGGGGGGGTGGCAAAAACATTCAGTACTTC
>-|TRBJ1-2|TRBV5-4|17
CASSLAGRPNSNYGYTF
TGTGCCAGCAGCTTGGCTGGGCGACCTAATTCTAACTATGGCTACACCTTC
>TRBD2|TRBJ2-1|TRBV19|13
CASRGLGYNEQFF
TGTGCCAGTAGGGGACTAGGGTACAATGAGCAGTTCTTC
>-|TRBJ1-2|TRBV6-5|13
CASSRDNNYGYTF
TGTGCCAGCAGCAGGGACAATAACTATGGCTACACCTTC
>TRBD1|TRBJ2-5|TRBV2|14
CASRRTGGQETQYF
TGTGCCAGCCGAAGGACAGGGGGGCAAGAGACCCAGTACTTC
>TRBD1|TRBJ1-1|TRBV15|16
CATSSTNRGGRAEAFF
TGTGCCACCAGCAGTACCAACAGGGGCGGTAGGGCTGAAGCTTTCTTT
>TRBD1|TRBJ2-5|TRBV6-6|14
CASRDGQGGETQYF
TGTGCCAGCAGGGACGGACAGGGGGGGGAGACCCAGTACTTC
>TRBD1|TRBJ2-5|TRBV6-1|15
CASSGQGWGQETQYF
TGTGCCAGCAGTGGACAGGGTTGGGGACAAGAGACCCAGTACTTC
>-|TRBJ1-1|TRBV6-5|13
CASSMEGNTEAFF
TGTGCCAGCAGCATGGAGGGGAACACTGAAGCTTTCTTT
>TRBD1|TRBJ1-2|TRBV28|16
CASSFISGDRGLGYTF
TGTGCCAGCTCTTTTATTTCCGGAGACAGGGGGTTGGGCTACACCTTC
>-|TRBJ2-7|TRBV20-1|11
CSASTDPEQYF
TGCAGTGCCTCGACTGACCCCGAGCAGTACTTC
>TRBD2|TRBJ2-3|TRBV27|16
CASRLRGWLAGSTQYF
TGTGCCAGCAGATTACGGGGTTGGCTAGCGGGGAGTACGCAGTATTTT
>TRBD2|TRBJ2-1|TRBV27|15
CASSFLAGVSNEQFF
TGTGCCAGCAGTTTCCTAGCGGGGGTTAGCAATGAGCAGTTCTTC
>TRBD1|TRBJ1-1|TRBV30|15
CACRDRGRVNTEAFF
TGTGCCTGTCGGGACAGGGGAAGAGTGAACACTGAAGCTTTCTTT
>-|TRBJ1-6|TRBV5-8|12
CASSLYDSPLHF
TGTGCCAGCAGCTTGTATGATTCACCCCTCCACTTT
>-|TRBJ2-3|TRBV4-1|12
CASSHVFDTQYF
TGCGCCAGCAGCCATGTCTTTGATACGCAGTATTTT
>-|TRBJ2-2|TRBV9|14
CASSVGEGVGELFF
TGTGCCAGCAGCGTAGGGGAGGGGGTCGGGGAGCTGTTTTTT
>-|TRBJ1-6|TRBV7-6|14
CASSPGGWGSPLHF
TGTGCCAGCAGCCCGGGGGGGTGGGGCTCACCCCTCCACTTT
>TRBD2|TRBJ2-1|TRBV19|14
CASRGEGSDNEQFF
TGTGCCAGTAGGGGGGAGGGATCCGACAATGAGCAGTTCTTC
>-|TRBJ1-6|TRBV18|12
CASSPGNSPLHF
TGTGCCAGCTCACCCGGTAATTCACCCCTCCACTTT
>TRBD1|TRBJ1-1|TRBV19|12
CASSRQGAMAFF
TGTGCCAGTAGTCGGCAGGGGGCTATGGCTTTCTTT
>-|TRBJ1-5|TRBV7-2|13
CASSPTGNQPQHF
TGTGCCAGCAGCCCGACAGGTAATCAGCCCCAGCATTTT
>-|TRBJ2-5|TRBV4-1|13
CASSAGRPETQYF
TGCGCCAGCTCGGCGGGGAGGCCGGAGACCCAGTACTTC
>-|TRBJ1-1|TRBV28|12
CASSGVRTEAFF
TGTGCCAGCAGTGGTGTGAGGACTGAAGCTTTCTTT
>TRBD1|TRBJ1-1|TRBV4-1|15
CASSQVGQLNTEAFF
TGCGCCAGCAGCCAAGTGGGACAGCTGAACACTGAAGCTTTCTTT
>-|TRBJ1-2|TRBV28|15
CASSLGGASPYGYTF
TGTGCCAGCAGTTTGGGGGGTGCAAGCCCCTATGGCTACACCTTC
>-|TRBJ2-1|TRBV7-3|17
CASSPQDLGTLYNEQFF
TGTGCCAGCAGCCCCCAGGATCTGGGGACTCTCTACAATGAGCAGTTCTTC
>TRBD2|TRBJ2-2|TRBV6-1|15
CASSPSGGAFGELFF
TGTGCCAGCAGCCCTAGCGGGGGGGCCTTCGGGGAGCTGTTTTTT
>-|TRBJ1-1|TRBV30|15
CAWSIRGQLNTEAFF
TGTGCCTGGTCAATCCGCGGACAGTTGAACACTGAAGCTTTCTTT